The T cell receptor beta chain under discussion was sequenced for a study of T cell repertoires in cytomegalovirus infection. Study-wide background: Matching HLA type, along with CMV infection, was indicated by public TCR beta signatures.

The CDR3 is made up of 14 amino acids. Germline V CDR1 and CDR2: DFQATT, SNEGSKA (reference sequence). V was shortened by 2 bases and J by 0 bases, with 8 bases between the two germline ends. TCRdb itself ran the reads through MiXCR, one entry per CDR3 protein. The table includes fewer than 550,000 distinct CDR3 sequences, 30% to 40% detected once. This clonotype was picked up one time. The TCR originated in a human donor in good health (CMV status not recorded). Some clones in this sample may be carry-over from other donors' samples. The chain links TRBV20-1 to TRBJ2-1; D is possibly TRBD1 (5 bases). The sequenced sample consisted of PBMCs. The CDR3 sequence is CSARQGYSYNEQFF. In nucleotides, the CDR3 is TGCAGTGCTAGACAGGGTTACTCCTACAATGAGCAGTTCTTC.